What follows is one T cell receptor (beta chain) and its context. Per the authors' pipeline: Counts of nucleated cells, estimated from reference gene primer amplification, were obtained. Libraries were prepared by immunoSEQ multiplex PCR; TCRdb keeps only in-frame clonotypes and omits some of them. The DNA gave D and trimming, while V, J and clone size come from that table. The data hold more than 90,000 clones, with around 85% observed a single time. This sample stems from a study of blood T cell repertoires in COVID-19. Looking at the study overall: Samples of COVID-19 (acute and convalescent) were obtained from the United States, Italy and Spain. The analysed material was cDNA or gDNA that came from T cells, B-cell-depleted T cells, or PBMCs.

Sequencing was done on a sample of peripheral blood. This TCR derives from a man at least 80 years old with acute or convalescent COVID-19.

The CDR3 coding sequence is TGCGCCAGCAGCTTGGAAGGGGTAGGTTCACCCCTCCACTTT. Protein product: CASSLEGVGSPLHF. This sequence joins TRBV5-1 and TRBJ1-6, with a weak D call TRBD1 (5 bases). Trimming took off 0 bases at V and 9 bases at J, with 10 bases between the two ends. The CDR3 has 14 amino acids. In germline, CDR1 is SGHRS, CDR2 YFSETQ.